These T cell receptor beta chains were read from a single sample in a study of PD-1 blockade in classical Hodgkin lymphoma. The protocol was immunoSEQ multiplex PCR, while the TCRdb copy is restricted to in-frame clones and leaves out a portion. The sample shows 15,000 to 20,000 clones, over 75% of them seen only once. The sequencing input was peripheral blood mononuclear cells (PBMCs). These receptors were obtained from a human donor with classical Hodgkin lymphoma. The CDR3 runs from the conserved cysteine through the conserved F or W. A D gene is named only where the DNA matches it firmly.

V	D	J	CDR3	DNA
TRBV7-9	NA	TRBJ2-6	CASSPGGSGWANVLTF	TGTGCCAGCAGCCCAGGTGGGAGCGGCTGGGCCAACGTCCTGACTTTC
TRBV5-1	NA	TRBJ2-7	CASSTSREGRHEQYF	TGCGCCAGCAGCACCTCTCGTGAGGGCCGACACGAGCAGTACTTC
TRBV4-1	NA	TRBJ1-2	CASSQWARVTTKANYGYTF	TGCGCCAGCAGCCAATGGGCCAGGGTAACTACTAAAGCTAACTATGGCTACACCTTC
TRBV2	NA	TRBJ1-2	CASTATLTPTNGYTF	TGTGCCAGCACCGCGACTCTGACCCCAACTAATGGCTACACCTTC
TRBV6-4	TRBD2	TRBJ2-5	CASSETSGAQETQYF	TGTGCCAGCAGTGAGACTAGCGGGGCACAAGAGACCCAGTACTTC
TRBV15	NA	TRBJ2-7	CATSRAQDSSYEQYF	TGTGCCACCAGCAGAGCACAGGACAGTTCCTACGAGCAGTACTTC
TRBV14	TRBD2	TRBJ2-1	CASSLGTSGTYNEQFF	TGTGCCAGCAGCCTTGGGACTAGCGGGACTTACAATGAGCAGTTCTTC
TRBV6-4	NA	TRBJ2-3	CASSHSSTDTQYF	TGTGCCAGCAGCCATTCGAGCACAGATACGCAGTATTTT
TRBV14	NA	TRBJ2-1	CASNYRASGAEQFF	TGTGCCAGCAATTATAGGGCCTCCGGCGCTGAGCAGTTCTTC
TRBV9	NA	TRBJ2-2	CASSGVHTGELFF	TGTGCCAGCAGCGGGGTACACACCGGGGAGCTGTTTTTT